Listed below are T cell receptor beta chains from one sample, sequenced in a study of response to subunit inactivated influenza vaccine. TCRdb called the RT-PCR reads again in MiXCR, with one record for every CDR3 protein. Here the sample spans 650,000 to 850,000 distinct CDR3 sequences, over 11% being singletons. The specimen comprised PBMCs from blood, sampled 14 days before vaccination. The receptors were sampled from a man aged 50-60 years who received an inactivated influenza vaccine. Each CDR3 is given with its conserved first and last residue. A D gene is named only where the DNA matches it firmly. Clone size appears in some rows only: once, few, many, or a class for an expanded clone.

J: TRBJ2-1
D: -
V: TRBV20-1
size: few
DNA: TGCAGTGCTAGAGGGGGGGTCAATGAGCAGTTCTTC
CDR3: CSARGGVNEQFF

J: TRBJ2-1
D: TRBD2
V: TRBV29-1
size: -
DNA: TGCAGCGTTGTACTAGCGGGGTCCTCCTACAATGAGCAGTTCTTC
CDR3: CSVVLAGSSYNEQFF

J: TRBJ2-1
D: -
V: TRBV28
size: few
DNA: TGTGCCAGCACGGCTCACTCCTCGGATGAGCAGTTCTTC
CDR3: CASTAHSSDEQFF

J: TRBJ2-1
D: -
V: TRBV5-1
size: few
DNA: TGCGCCAGCAGCTTGGCTCCCGGGGCCGGGGGAGAGAATGAGCAGTTCTTC
CDR3: CASSLAPGAGGENEQFF

J: TRBJ2-1
D: -
V: TRBV21-1
size: -
DNA: TGTGCCAGCAGCAAAAGCGACAAGTGTAGTTACAATGAGCAGTTCTTC
CDR3: CASSKSDKCSYNEQFF

J: TRBJ2-5
D: -
V: TRBV12-3/TRBV12-4
size: -
DNA: TGTGCCAGCAGCGTCCGGGACTTTCAAGAGACCCAGTACTTC
CDR3: CASSVRDFQETQYF

J: TRBJ2-5
D: -
V: TRBV10-3
size: -
DNA: TGTGCCATCAGCCACAACCAAGAGACCCAGTACTTC
CDR3: CAISHNQETQYF

J: TRBJ2-6
D: -
V: TRBV3-1
size: few
DNA: TGTGCCAGCAGCCAAGATAGGATCTCTGGGGCCAACGTCCTGACTTTC
CDR3: CASSQDRISGANVLTF

J: TRBJ2-5
D: -
V: TRBV6-1
size: -
DNA: TGTGCCAGCGGCAGGAGGGCGTACCAAGAGACCCAGTACTTC
CDR3: CASGRRAYQETQYF

J: TRBJ2-3
D: TRBD2
V: TRBV7-9
size: few
DNA: TGTGCCAGCAGCTTAAGGCGGGGGGGAGGAACCACAGATACGCAGTATTTT
CDR3: CASSLRRGGGTTDTQYF

J: TRBJ2-5
D: -
V: TRBV6-2/TRBV6-3
size: few
DNA: TGTGCCAGCAGGGGGCGGAATAAAGAGACCCAGTACTTC
CDR3: CASRGRNKETQYF

J: TRBJ1-2
D: TRBD1
V: TRBV6-1
size: few
DNA: TGTGCCAGCAGCCAACCGGGACAGGGGGCAAGAGGCTACACCTTC
CDR3: CASSQPGQGARGYTF

J: TRBJ2-7
D: TRBD2
V: TRBV20-1
size: -
DNA: TGCAGTGCTAGTCGTACGGCTTCTCAGCCCGGGAGGGCCGTTGTCGGGCAGTACTTC
CDR3: CSASRTASQPGRAVVGQYF

J: TRBJ2-1
D: TRBD2
V: TRBV15
size: -
DNA: TGTGCCACCAGCAGACCCGGGACTAGCAATGAGCAGTTCTTC
CDR3: CATSRPGTSNEQFF

J: TRBJ1-1
D: -
V: TRBV3-1
size: many
DNA: TGTGCCAGCAGCCAAGTTTTAGGGGTCACTGAAGCTTTCTTT
CDR3: CASSQVLGVTEAFF

J: TRBJ2-5
D: -
V: TRBV30
size: -
DNA: TGTGCCTGGAGTTCACAACCCGGCGAGACCCAGTACTTC
CDR3: CAWSSQPGETQYF

J: TRBJ2-1
D: -
V: TRBV28
size: -
DNA: TGTGCCAGCGCCCCCCCCGGCCTCCCCGATTGGGACAATGAGCAGTTCTTC
CDR3: CASAPPGLPDWDNEQFF

J: TRBJ2-7
D: -
V: TRBV6-5
size: few
DNA: TGTGCCAGCAGTTACAAGGGGCCTGCCTACGAGCAGTACTTC
CDR3: CASSYKGPAYEQYF

J: TRBJ2-1
D: -
V: TRBV19
size: few
DNA: TGTGCCAGTAGTTATCGGCGGCATGGATACAATGAGCAGTTCTTC
CDR3: CASSYRRHGYNEQFF

J: TRBJ2-6
D: -
V: TRBV6-1
size: few
DNA: TGTGCCAGCAGAGTAATCTCTGGGGCCAACGTCCTGACTTTC
CDR3: CASRVISGANVLTF

J: TRBJ2-5
D: TRBD2
V: TRBV10-3
size: -
DNA: TGTGCCATCAGTGAGTCGGGGCGGGGGCAAGAGACCCAGTACTTC
CDR3: CAISESGRGQETQYF

J: TRBJ2-1
D: -
V: TRBV6-2/TRBV6-3
size: many
DNA: TGTGCCAGCAGTTACTCGTTGGGTGAGCAGTTCTTC
CDR3: CASSYSLGEQFF

J: TRBJ2-7
D: TRBD2
V: TRBV7-2
size: -
DNA: TGTGCCAGCAGCCCGACCGCCGGGACTATAAACTCCTACGAGCAGTACTTC
CDR3: CASSPTAGTINSYEQYF

J: TRBJ1-1
D: -
V: TRBV5-1
size: many
DNA: TGCGCCAGCAGCTTGGAACAGGCCTCCATGAACACTGAAGCTTTCTTT
CDR3: CASSLEQASMNTEAFF

J: TRBJ1-6
D: -
V: TRBV6-1
size: few
DNA: TGTGCCAGCAGTGGAATTCCCGTCGATGCACCCCTCCACTTT
CDR3: CASSGIPVDAPLHF

J: TRBJ2-2
D: TRBD1
V: TRBV9
size: few
DNA: TGTGCCAGCAGCTCACCGGGACAGAGCACCGGGGAGCTGTTTTTT
CDR3: CASSSPGQSTGELFF

J: TRBJ1-2
D: TRBD1
V: TRBV4-3
size: -
DNA: TGCGCCAGCAGCCAAACGGGACAGGGGGCGTGGGGCTACACCTTC
CDR3: CASSQTGQGAWGYTF

J: TRBJ2-4
D: -
V: TRBV6-2/TRBV6-3
size: few
DNA: TGTGCCAGCAGTTGGCTCGGGGAGGCCAAAAACATTCAGTACTTC
CDR3: CASSWLGEAKNIQYF

J: TRBJ1-4
D: -
V: TRBV5-1
size: -
DNA: TGCGCCAGCAGGCGAGACGGGACAACTAATGAAAAACTGTTTTTT
CDR3: CASRRDGTTNEKLFF

J: TRBJ1-5
D: -
V: TRBV20-1
size: few
DNA: TGCAGTGCTAGGGGGGGACAAAATCAGCCCCAGCATTTT
CDR3: CSARGGQNQPQHF

J: TRBJ2-2
D: -
V: TRBV5-6
size: -
DNA: TGTGCCAGCAGCCAGAACGGGGAGCTGTTTTTT
CDR3: CASSQNGELFF

J: TRBJ1-2
D: -
V: TRBV4-1
size: -
DNA: TGCGCCAGCAGCCAAGTACGGGGCACCTATGGCTACACCTTC
CDR3: CASSQVRGTYGYTF

J: TRBJ1-5
D: -
V: TRBV7-8
size: -
DNA: TGTGCCAGCAGCTTAGATTCCGCGTCAATAAGTCAGCCCCAGCATTTT
CDR3: CASSLDSASISQPQHF

J: TRBJ2-5
D: -
V: TRBV20-1
size: -
DNA: TGCAGTGCTAAAGTTCAGGGGGGAAGAGTAGAGACCCAGTACTTC
CDR3: CSAKVQGGRVETQYF

J: TRBJ1-6
D: -
V: TRBV7-9
size: -
DNA: TGTGCCAGCAGCCGGGTTAACGCTAATTCACCCCTCCACTTT
CDR3: CASSRVNANSPLHF

J: TRBJ2-5
D: TRBD1
V: TRBV10-3
size: -
DNA: TGTGCCACCGGGACAGGGGGTTCCTTTGAGACCCAGTACTTC
CDR3: CATGTGGSFETQYF

J: TRBJ2-5
D: -
V: TRBV7-8
size: many
DNA: TGTGCCAGCAGCGGGGACATTCGGGCCAAGGCCCAGTACTTC
CDR3: CASSGDIRAKAQYF